Listed here are 10 T cell receptor beta chains from one sample, sequenced in a study of blood T cell repertoires in COVID-19. Repertoires were generated with immunoSEQ multiplex PCR, while TCRdb's copy carries only in-frame clones and drops some. The sample lists roughly 120,000 clones; 90% were seen once. Sequences were obtained from peripheral blood. Receptors were obtained from a woman between 50 and 59 years old with acute or convalescent COVID-19.

The chain uses TRBV7-2 and TRBJ1-5; D not resolved. CDR1 and CDR2 from the germline V gene are SGHTA and FQGNSA. V lost 1 base to trimming and J lost 1 base, with 11 bases between them. CDR3 length equals 16 residues. CDR3 nucleotide sequence: TGTGCCAGCAGCTTAGAGGCGGGATTAAGCAATCAGCCCCAGCATTTT. Its protein product is CASSLEAGLSNQPQHF.

The V gene is TRBV3-1 (or the pseudogene TRBV3-2), the J gene TRBJ1-1, with D possibly TRBD1 on 5 matching bases. This CDR3 is 13 amino acids long. Germline V gene sequence: CDR1 LGHDT, CDR2 YNNKEL (reference sequence). The V gene lost 7 bases and the J gene lost 1 base, with 10 bases spanning the gap. The CDR3 here is CASTGLPNTEAFF. DNA for the CDR3: TGTGCCAGCACGGGACTGCCGAACACTGAAGCTTTCTTT.

This clone is a singleton in its sample. The chain has TRBV15 and TRBJ1-4, with D possibly matching TRBD1 (6 bases). The length of the CDR3 is 15 residues. The germline V gene has CDR1 LNHNV and CDR2 YYDKDF (reference sequence). V was clipped by 3 bases and J by 4 bases, with 12 bases between them. The CDR3 bases are TGTGCCACCAGCAGGTATTTGGACAGTAATGAAAAACTGTTTTTT. Translating it yields CATSRYLDSNEKLFF.

The CDR3 loop reads CASSLVTGQGRERNTQYF. The DNA for the CDR3 is TGTGCCAGCAGCTTGGTGACGGGACAGGGTAGAGAGAGAAATACGCAGTATTTT. This chain connects TRBV5-6 to TRBJ2-3; 9 bases align to TRBD1. V lost 0 bases and J lost 7; bases outside the gene matches: 15. Germline V gives CDR1 SGHDT, CDR2 YYEEEE. There are 18 residues in the CDR3.

The chain couples TRBV6-5 to TRBJ1-5; 7 nucleotides match TRBD1. CDR1 and CDR2 from the germline V gene are MNHEY and SVGAGI. The CDR3 sequence is 15 residues long. Trimming cost V 5 bases and J 5 bases; bases outside gene matches: 9. Here the CDR3 reads CASSNRQGGDQPQHF. CDR3 nucleotides: TGTGCCAGCAGTAATCGACAGGGTGGAGATCAGCCCCAGCATTTT.

The chain is built from TRBV27 and TRBJ1-1, with TRBD1 matching 7 bases. Trimming at V came to 7 bases and at J to 5 bases, leaving 13 bases not matched to a gene. The CDR3 totals 15 residues. Germline V CDR1 and CDR2: MNHEY, SMNVEV (reference sequence). This CDR3 is CASKYRQGRETEAFF. CDR3 nucleotides: TGTGCCAGCAAATATCGACAGGGAAGAGAAACTGAAGCTTTCTTT.

This rearrangement joins TRBV7-2 to TRBJ1-6, with D uncertain. Germline loops: CDR1 SGHTA, CDR2 FQGNSA. This CDR3 has 14 amino acids. V was pared by 1 base and J by 7 bases, with 8 bases between. CDR3 coding DNA: TGTGCCAGCAGCTTAGATCCGGGAAATTCACCCCTCCACTTT. Protein: CASSLDPGNSPLHF.

In this sample, this clone turned up once. The chain carries TRBV5-6 and TRBJ2-1; TRBD1 agrees at 7 bases. The CDR3 extends over 16 amino acids. The V segment lost 4 bases and the J segment 8 bases; nucleotides outside the gene matches: 15. Germline V gene sequence: CDR1 SGHDT, CDR2 YYEEEE. The CDR3: CASSPSPGTALHEQFF. CDR3 DNA sequence: TGTGCCAGCAGCCCGTCCCCCGGGACAGCACTTCATGAGCAGTTCTTC.

The rearrangement joins TRBV6-6 to TRBJ2-1; TRBD2 is a possible D gene (6 bases). The CDR3 is made up of 14 amino acids. Trimming took 5 bases from V and 9 from J, leaving 17 bases between them. Germline assignment: CDR1 MNHNY and CDR2 SVGAGI (reference sequence). The CDR3, as DNA: TGTGCCAGCAGTCAGACCCGAGAGGGAGGTGAGCAGTTCTTC. This translates into CASSQTREGGEQFF.

The chain links TRBV4-1 to TRBJ2-3; 8 bases are a match to TRBD1. V trimming: 5 bases; J trimming: 4 bases; junction bases outside the gene matches: 14. The CDR3 is 17 residues long. Germline CDR1 MGHRA, CDR2 YSYEKL. Written as DNA, the CDR3 is TGCGCCAGCAGCTCAAGAGGCCCCGCAGGGGGCGCAGATACGCAGTATTTT. This gives the protein CASSSRGPAGGADTQYF.